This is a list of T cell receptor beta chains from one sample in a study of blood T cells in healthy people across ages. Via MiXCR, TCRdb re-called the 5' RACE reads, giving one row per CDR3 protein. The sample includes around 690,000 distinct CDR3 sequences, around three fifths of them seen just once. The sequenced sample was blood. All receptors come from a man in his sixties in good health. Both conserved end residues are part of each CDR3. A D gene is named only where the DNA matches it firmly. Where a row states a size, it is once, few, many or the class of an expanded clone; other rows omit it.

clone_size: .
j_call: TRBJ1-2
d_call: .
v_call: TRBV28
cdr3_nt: TGTGCCAGCTTCCTGGGAGAGGGCGTCTATGGCTACACCTTC
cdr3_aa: CASFLGEGVYGYTF

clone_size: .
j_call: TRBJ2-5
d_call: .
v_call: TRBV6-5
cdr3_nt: TGTGCCAGCAGTGAAACAGGCTCCTACAAGCAGTACTTC
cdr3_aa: CASSETGSYKQYF

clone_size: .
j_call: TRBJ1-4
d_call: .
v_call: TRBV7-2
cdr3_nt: TGTGCCAGCAGCTTAGCGCCGGGATCTAATGAAAAACTGTTTTTT
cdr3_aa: CASSLAPGSNEKLFF

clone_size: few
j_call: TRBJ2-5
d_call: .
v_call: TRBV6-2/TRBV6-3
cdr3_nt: TGTGCCAGCAGTTACGGTCGGGGCAGGACCCAGTACTTC
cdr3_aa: CASSYGRGRTQYF

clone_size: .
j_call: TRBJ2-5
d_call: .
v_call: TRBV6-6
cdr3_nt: TGTGCCAGCAGTCCCTCAAAGGTGGCAGAGACCCAGTACTTC
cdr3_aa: CASSPSKVAETQYF

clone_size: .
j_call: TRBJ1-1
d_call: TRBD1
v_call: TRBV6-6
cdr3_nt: TGTGCCACCTACGGGACAGGACACACTGAAGCTTTCTTT
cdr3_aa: CATYGTGHTEAFF

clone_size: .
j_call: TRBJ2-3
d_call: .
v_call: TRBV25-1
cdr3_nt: TGTGCCAGCAGTGAATATACGAGGGGGGCAGGAGATACGCAGTATTTT
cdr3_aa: CASSEYTRGAGDTQYF

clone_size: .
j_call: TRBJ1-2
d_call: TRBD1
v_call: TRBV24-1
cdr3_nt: TGTGCCACCAGTGACCGGGACAGGGAGATTACCTATGGCTACACCTTC
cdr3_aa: CATSDRDREITYGYTF

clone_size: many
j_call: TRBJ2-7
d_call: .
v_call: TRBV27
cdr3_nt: TGTGCCAGCAGTTTGAGAGGGTCCTACGAGCAGTACTTC
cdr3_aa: CASSLRGSYEQYF

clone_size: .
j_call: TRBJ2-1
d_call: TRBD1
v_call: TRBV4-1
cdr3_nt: TGCGCCAGCAGCCAAGATCAGCATGGTGGACAGGGGGCCTACAATGAGCAGTTCTTC
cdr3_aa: CASSQDQHGGQGAYNEQFF

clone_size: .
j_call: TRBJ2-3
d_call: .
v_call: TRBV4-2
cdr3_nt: TGTGCCAGCAGCCAAAGTGGGCCGAGCACAGATACGCAGTATTTT
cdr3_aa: CASSQSGPSTDTQYF

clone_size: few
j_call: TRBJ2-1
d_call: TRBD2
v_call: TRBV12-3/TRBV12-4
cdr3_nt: TGTGCCAGCAGTTCCCTAGCGGGGGGACTGGGTGAGCAGTTCTTC
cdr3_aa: CASSSLAGGLGEQFF

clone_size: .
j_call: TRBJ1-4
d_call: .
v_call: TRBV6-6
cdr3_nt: TGTGCCAGCAGTTACGCCAACCCTCGGGTCAGGAAACTGTTTTTT
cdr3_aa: CASSYANPRVRKLFF

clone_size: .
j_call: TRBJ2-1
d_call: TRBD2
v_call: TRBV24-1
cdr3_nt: TGTGCCACCAGTGGACCTAGCGGGAGGGCCTACAATGAGCAGTTCTTC
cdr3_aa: CATSGPSGRAYNEQFF

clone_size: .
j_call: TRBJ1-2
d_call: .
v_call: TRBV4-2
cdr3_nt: TGTGCCAGCAGCCAAGTATCTAACCCCAGCTACACCTTC
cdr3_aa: CASSQVSNPSYTF

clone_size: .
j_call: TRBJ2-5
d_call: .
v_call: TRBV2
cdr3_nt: TGTGCCAGCAGTCCGGGACTCTGGGGGGAGACCCAGTACTTC
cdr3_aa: CASSPGLWGETQYF

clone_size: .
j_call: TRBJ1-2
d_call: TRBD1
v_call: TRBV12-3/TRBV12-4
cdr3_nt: TGTGCCAGCAGTTCGCGGGGACAGGGAGGCGATGGCTACACCTTC
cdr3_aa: CASSSRGQGGDGYTF

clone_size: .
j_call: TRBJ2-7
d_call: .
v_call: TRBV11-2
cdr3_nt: TGTGCCAGCAGCCCGGGTGGGACCCGCTACGAGCAGTACTTC
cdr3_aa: CASSPGGTRYEQYF

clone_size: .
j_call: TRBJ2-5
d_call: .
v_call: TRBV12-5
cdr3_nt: TGTGCTACTAATCGGGACACCCAAGAGACCCAGTACTTC
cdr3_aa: CATNRDTQETQYF

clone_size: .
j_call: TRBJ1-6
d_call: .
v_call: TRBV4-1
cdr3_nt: TGCGCCAGCAGCCAAGGAGGAGGCAATCGTTCACCCCTCCACTTT
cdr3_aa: CASSQGGGNRSPLHF

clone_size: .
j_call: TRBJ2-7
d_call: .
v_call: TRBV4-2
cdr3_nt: TGTGCCAGCAGCCAAGTGGGCGGCACTAGCTCCTACGAGCAGTACTTC
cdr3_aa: CASSQVGGTSSYEQYF

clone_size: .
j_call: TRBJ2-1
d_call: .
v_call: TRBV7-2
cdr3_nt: TGTGCCAGCAGCACAGGCAGGGTATCCAATGAGCAGTTCTTC
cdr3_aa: CASSTGRVSNEQFF

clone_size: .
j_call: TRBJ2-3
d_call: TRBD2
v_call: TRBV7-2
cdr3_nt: TGTGCCAGCAGCATACTAGCGGGGTACACAGATACGCAGTATTTT
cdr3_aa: CASSILAGYTDTQYF

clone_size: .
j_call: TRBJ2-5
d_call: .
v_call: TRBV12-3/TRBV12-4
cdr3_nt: TGTGCCAGCAGTTTCGGGCCCCTAAATGAGCAGTACTTC
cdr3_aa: CASSFGPLNEQYF

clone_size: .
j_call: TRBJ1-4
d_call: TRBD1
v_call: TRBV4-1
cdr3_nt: TGCGCCAGCAGCCAGGCAGGGACAGGGGGTGAAAAACTGTTTTTT
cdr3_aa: CASSQAGTGGEKLFF